This T cell receptor beta chain was retrieved from a study of regulatory T cells in long-lasting Graves disease listed by TCRdb under 2021. Regarding the study in general: To count as having persistent Graves' disease, a patient had to have received antithyroid drug treatment for over 5 years with TSH receptor autoantibodies remaining persistently positive. Patients with persistent Graves' disease were compared with patients with newly diagnosed Graves' disease using TCR sequencing and RNA sequencing of peripheral blood. The study was conducted in China and was registered as a clinical trial. A total of roughly 35 samples underwent TCR sequencing: 13 from persistent and about 20 from newly diagnosed Graves' disease patients. In the clinical cohort, patients with persistent Graves' disease had used antithyroid drugs for an average of roughly ten years.

Trimming removed 0 bases from V and 8 bases from J, leaving 10 bases between the germline ends. From cysteine to phenylalanine, the CDR3 is 13 amino acids long. The entry retains the CDR3 DNA only, 39 bases that are in frame from base 1. CDR1 LNHNV and CDR2 YYDKDF were looked up in the germline V gene (reference sequence). Explained via the paper, the time point label denotes: persistent/refractory GD, antithyroid drugs over 5 years with positive TRAb. For both TCR sequencing and RNA sequencing, RNA was extracted from PBMCs in TRIzol. The diagnosis of Graves' disease followed American Thyroid Association guidelines. The patients came from an endocrinology department in Xi'an, China. Each patient gave 8.5 to 9.5 milliliters of peripheral blood, collected in an EDTA anticoagulant tube. Ficoll Paque Plus density gradient separation was used to isolate PBMCs, and no further T cell sorting was performed. RNA quality was checked with an Agilent 2100 Bioanalyzer and agarose gel, and concentration with a NanoDrop 2000.

Library construction relied on multiplex PCR. Sequencing instrument: Illumina HiSeq 4000. TCR beta libraries were built with iRepertoire HTBI primers and Arm-PCR amplification of CDR3 regions. Before sequencing, the PCR products went through gel purification. The original methods were these. A total of under 80 TRBV and 14 TRBJ segments were identified across samples and were used for gene usage analysis of CDR3 amino acid clonotypes. COPE and FqMerger were used to merge filtered high-quality paired reads into contigs. BLAST was used to align contigs to IMGT TRBV, TRBD and TRBJ reference genes, with CDR3 defined following IMGT. Highly expanded clones were defined as clonotypes with a frequency above 0.1%. Shannon entropy was used to measure repertoire diversity, and the Gini coefficient was used to measure V-J evenness. Clonotypes shared by more than one individual were considered public. The public reads were reprocessed in TCRdb via fastp at Q25 and MiXCR, keeping in-frame beta chains. Each entry merges the rows of one CDR3 protein and shows their most common DNA and genes. The V and J calls reflect TCRdb's pipeline rather than the authors' work. This sample is represented by 300,000 or so distinct CDR3 sequences; around 20% of them were singletons. Jointly, the top ten make up roughly 27% of the sample.

What the authors observed across the whole study: More public clonotypes were shared among persistent patients (roughly 3,000) than among newly diagnosed patients (under 1,000). The authors noted that the small sample size was a limitation that may lower accuracy. Because the primary lesion, thyroid tissue, could not be accessed, the study looked at peripheral blood alone. Sequencing and analysis were limited to the TCR beta chain. Compared with newly diagnosed patients, patients with persistent Graves' disease had lower TCR Shannon entropy and fewer highly expanded clones, which suggests clonal expansion. TRBV28, TRBJ1-2 and TRBJ2-5 were preferentially used in persistent disease, while TRBV20-1 and TRBJ2-1 were favored in newly diagnosed disease.

Regarding this clonotype: The antigen this receptor binds is unknown. No base quality values were provided; no much bigger clone lies one nucleotide off.

Sequenced here: peripheral blood mononuclear cells (PBMCs), sampled when the disease was refractory, from a patient treated with antithyroid drugs. The receptor was derived from a female donor with Graves disease. The chain is made from TRBV15 and TRBJ1-1; no D gene is confidently identified. The bases are TGTGCCACCAGCAGAGATCAAAAGTCCGAAGCTTTCTTT. The encoded protein is CATSRDQKSEAFF.